Listed below are T cell receptor beta chains from one sample, sequenced in a study of CD8 T cells in Susac syndrome. TCRdb re-called the immunoSEQ multiplex PCR reads through MiXCR, storing one row per CDR3 protein. The profile covers 150,000 to 200,000 distinct CDR3 sequences, with nearly 95% appearing a single time and 0.093% taken by the ten largest. Sequences were obtained from CD4+ T cells from PBMCs. Receptor source: a human donor with multiple sclerosis. CDR3s include the opening cysteine and the closing phenylalanine or tryptophan. A D gene is named only where the DNA matches it firmly. The listing skips clone size in some rows; elsewhere it reads once, few, many or a size class.

J gene	clone size	V gene	CDR3 length	D gene	CDR3 protein	CDR3 DNA
TRBJ2-5	NA	TRBV20-1	14	NA	CSASAGTPQETQYF	TGCAGTGCTAGTGCCGGGACTCCACAAGAGACCCAGTACTTC
TRBJ2-5	NA	TRBV7-2	16	TRBD2	CASSRGLAGGLGTQYF	TGTGCCAGCAGCCGGGGACTAGCGGGGGGTTTGGGGACCCAGTACTTC
TRBJ1-2	NA	TRBV29-1	12	NA	CSVEFGNYGYTF	TGCAGCGTTGAGTTCGGAAACTATGGCTACACCTTC
TRBJ2-5	NA	TRBV6-5	13	NA	CASSYSKRETQYF	TGTGCCAGCAGTTACTCGAAAAGGGAGACCCAGTACTTC
TRBJ1-1	NA	TRBV5-1	14	NA	CASSLEGRDTEAFF	TGCGCCAGCAGCTTGGAGGGGAGGGACACTGAAGCTTTCTTT
TRBJ2-1	NA	TRBV20-1	16	TRBD1	CSAREETGGRDNEQFF	TGCAGTGCTAGAGAGGAGACAGGGGGGAGAGACAATGAGCAGTTCTTC
TRBJ1-5	NA	TRBV4-1	15	TRBD1	CASSQEGQGDQPQHF	TGCGCCAGCAGCCAAGAGGGACAGGGGGATCAGCCCCAGCATTTT
TRBJ1-5	NA	TRBV6-5	13	NA	CASSSQPNQPQHF	TGTGCCAGCAGTTCACAGCCCAATCAGCCCCAGCATTTT
TRBJ2-1	NA	TRBV7-8	15	TRBD2	CASSQSGLAGAEQFF	TGTGCCAGCAGCCAAAGCGGGCTAGCGGGAGCTGAGCAGTTCTTC
TRBJ1-4	NA	TRBV7-9	12	TRBD1	CASVGQIEKLFF	TGTGCCAGTGTGGGACAGATTGAAAAACTGTTTTTT
TRBJ1-2	NA	TRBV29-1	15	NA	CSAAMLGGTPYGYTF	TGCAGCGCCGCAATGTTGGGAGGAACCCCCTATGGCTACACCTTC
TRBJ2-7	NA	TRBV30	14	TRBD1	CAWATGGVSYEQYF	TGTGCCTGGGCGACAGGGGGAGTTTCCTACGAGCAGTACTTC
TRBJ2-3	NA	TRBV7-9	12	NA	CASLPSSDTQYF	TGTGCCAGCCTTCCGAGTTCAGATACGCAGTATTTT
TRBJ2-5	NA	TRBV25-1	13	NA	CASSEYGGETQYF	TGTGCCAGCAGTGAATATGGGGGGGAGACCCAGTACTTC
TRBJ2-7	NA	TRBV27	14	TRBD2	CASRREGLRDEQYF	TGTGCCAGCAGGAGGGAGGGCCTTCGGGACGAGCAGTACTTC
TRBJ1-5	once	TRBV19	13	NA	CASSMSINQPQHF	TGTGCCAGTAGTATGAGTATCAATCAGCCCCAGCATTTT
TRBJ2-3	NA	TRBV3-1	14	TRBD1	CASSQRQGPDTQYF	TGTGCCAGCAGCCAAAGACAGGGGCCAGATACGCAGTATTTT
TRBJ1-5	NA	TRBV12-3/TRBV12-4	13	TRBD1	CASRTGDNQPQHF	TGTGCCAGCAGGACAGGGGACAATCAGCCCCAGCATTTT
TRBJ1-2	NA	TRBV19	11	TRBD1	CATTGSYGYTF	TGTGCCACGACAGGGAGCTATGGCTACACCTTC
TRBJ2-7	NA	TRBV12-3/TRBV12-4	14	NA	CASKRADHSYEQYF	TGTGCCAGCAAACGAGCGGACCACTCCTACGAGCAGTACTTC
TRBJ2-7	NA	TRBV29-1	14	NA	CSVMSQLLFYEQYF	TGCAGCGTTATGTCCCAGTTACTCTTCTACGAGCAGTACTTC
TRBJ2-3	NA	TRBV2	15	NA	CASSVPSSGHDTQYF	TGTGCCAGCAGTGTTCCCTCTTCGGGGCATGATACGCAGTATTTT
TRBJ2-1	once	TRBV7-3	15	NA	CASRFSGSTYNEQFF	TGTGCCAGCAGATTTAGCGGTTCAACCTACAATGAGCAGTTCTTC
TRBJ2-1	NA	TRBV20-1	13	NA	CSGLGQAGNEQFF	TGCAGTGGACTAGGGCAGGCGGGCAATGAGCAGTTCTTC
TRBJ2-1	NA	TRBV3-1	15	NA	CASSIQSGNYNEQFF	TGTGCCAGCAGCATCCAATCAGGGAACTACAATGAGCAGTTCTTC
TRBJ2-2	NA	TRBV27	17	NA	CASSTAGIPGGAGELFF	TGTGCCAGCAGTACGGCTGGAATCCCGGGTGGGGCCGGGGAGCTGTTTTTT
TRBJ1-5	few	TRBV30	13	NA	CAWSGEGNQPQHF	TGTGCCTGGAGTGGCGAGGGCAATCAGCCCCAGCATTTT
TRBJ1-2	NA	TRBV5-1	15	NA	CASSSGWTANYGYTF	TGCGCCAGCAGCTCTGGATGGACGGCTAACTATGGCTACACCTTC
TRBJ2-3	NA	TRBV2	16	NA	CASSEWAAGNTDTQYF	TGTGCCAGCAGTGAATGGGCTGCGGGAAACACAGATACGCAGTATTTT
TRBJ2-7	NA	TRBV5-4	16	NA	CASSAVGRGTSYEQYF	TGTGCCAGCAGCGCGGTAGGTCGGGGGACTTCCTACGAGCAGTACTTC
TRBJ2-3	NA	TRBV5-6	15	TRBD2	CASSLRLAFVDTQYF	TGTGCCAGCAGCTTGCGACTAGCGTTCGTCGATACGCAGTATTTT
TRBJ1-4	NA	TRBV29-1	12	TRBD1	CSAYRGSEKLFF	TGCAGCGCCTACAGGGGAAGCGAAAAACTGTTTTTT
TRBJ2-7	NA	TRBV19	15	TRBD1	CASSFRDRGTYEQYF	TGTGCCAGTAGCTTCCGGGACAGGGGAACCTACGAGCAGTACTTC
TRBJ2-3	NA	TRBV2	16	NA	CASRDRTAAAADTQYF	TGTGCCAGCAGGGACCGGACTGCCGCGGCGGCAGATACGCAGTATTTT
TRBJ1-5	NA	TRBV20-1	12	NA	CSAREAGGAQHF	TGCAGTGCTAGAGAAGCCGGAGGGGCCCAGCATTTT
TRBJ2-1	NA	TRBV20-1	15	NA	CSASKGIERYNEQFF	TGCAGTGCTAGCAAAGGGATAGAGAGGTACAATGAGCAGTTCTTC